This T cell receptor (beta chain) was identified during a study of shared clonotypes between healthy human individuals. Study-level information: Three CD4 naive, three CD4 memory, two CD8 naive and one CD8 memory plate were used per donor.

Profiling relied on immunoSEQ multiplex PCR, and the TCRdb table lists in-frame clones only, not all of them. The table shows 2 million to 2.5 million clones, with more than 85% occurring only once. Only Caucasian adults living in Nashville, Tennessee made up the donor group. A CD45RA+ naive subset and a CD45RA-negative memory subset were split from CD4+ cells. The clonotype was recovered from a man between 18 and 29 years old in good health. Some clones in this sample may be carry-over from other donors' samples. Input material: naive CD4+ T cells from PBMCs. Subset indicated: CD45RA+ positively selected.

CDR3: CASSQGSWEGYTF. CDR3 sequence (DNA): TGCGCCAGCAGCCAAGGTAGTTGGGAAGGCTACACCTTC. The V gene is TRBV4-1, the J gene TRBJ1-2; D gene uncertain. Trimming cost V 1 base and J 8 bases, with 11 bases left between them. Germline lookup yields CDR1 MGHRA and CDR2 YSYEKL. The length of the CDR3 is 13 residues.